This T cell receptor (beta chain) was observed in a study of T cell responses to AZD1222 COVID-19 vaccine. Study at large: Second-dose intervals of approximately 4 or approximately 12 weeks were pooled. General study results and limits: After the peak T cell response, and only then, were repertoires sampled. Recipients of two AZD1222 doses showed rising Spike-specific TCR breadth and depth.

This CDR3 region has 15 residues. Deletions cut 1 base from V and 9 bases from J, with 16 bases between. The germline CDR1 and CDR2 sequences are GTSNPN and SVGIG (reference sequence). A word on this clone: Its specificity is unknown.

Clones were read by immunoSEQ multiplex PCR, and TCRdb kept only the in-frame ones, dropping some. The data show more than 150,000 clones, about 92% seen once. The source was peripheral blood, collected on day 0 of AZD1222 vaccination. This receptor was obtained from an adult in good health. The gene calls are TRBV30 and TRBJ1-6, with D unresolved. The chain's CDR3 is CAWSAPELQSSPLHF. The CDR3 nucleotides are TGTGCCTGGAGTGCCCCCGAACTTCAGAGTTCACCCCTCCACTTT.